In this sample, the clone carrying this T cell receptor beta chain turned up a few times. V dropped 2 bases and J dropped 5; count of bases not matched to a gene: 4. Germline V gives CDR1 LGHDT, CDR2 YNNKEL (reference sequence). CDR3 length: 14 residues. The source of the sample is a study of patients and donors after allogeneic stem cell transplantation. TCRdb used MiXCR to reprocess the RT-PCR reads, holding one entry per CDR3 protein. The sample holds 150,000 to 200,000 distinct CDR3 sequences; roughly two fifths are singletons and the top ten take 25% to 35%. The chain joins TRBV3-1 to TRBJ2-5; TRBD2 matches at 8 bases. The TCR sequence derives from a human donor who was either an allogeneic HSCT recipient or a stem cell or donor lymphocyte infusion donor (not recorded which). It is not recorded whose cells these are; they may come from a transplant donor. The sample was blood, either unsorted or a sorted T cell fraction (not recorded which). The CDR3 sequence: CASSQPGGPETQYF. The CDR3 DNA follows: TGTGCCAGCAGCCAACCGGGAGGGCCGGAGACCCAGTACTTC.